Listed below are T cell receptor beta chains from one sample, sequenced in a study of blood T cell repertoires in COVID-19. TCRdb's copy holds only in-frame clones and misses some; the assay was immunoSEQ multiplex PCR. This table has roughly 440,000 clones, about nine tenths appearing once. The source material was peripheral blood. Receptors were obtained from a woman between 50 and 59 years old with COVID-19, enrolled during active disease. Each CDR3 is given with its conserved first and last residue. Each record gives: J gene, D gene, V gene, clone size, CDR3 DNA, CDR3 protein. D genes are given only for firm matches. Not every row has a clone size; where given, it reads once, few, many or a size class.

j_gene: TRBJ1-2
d_gene: TRBD1
v_gene: TRBV6-6
abundance: -
CDR3nt: TGTGCCAGCAGTCACCTCTGGGACAGGGGTCCCATAGTAAACGGCTACACCTTC
CDR3aa: CASSHLWDRGPIVNGYTF

j_gene: TRBJ2-5
d_gene: TRBD2
v_gene: TRBV5-1
abundance: -
CDR3nt: TGCGCCAGCAGCTTGTCCCTAGCGGGGGGGCATCCAGGAGAGACCCAGTACTTC
CDR3aa: CASSLSLAGGHPGETQYF

j_gene: TRBJ1-5
d_gene: TRBD1
v_gene: TRBV10-2
abundance: -
CDR3nt: TGCGCCAGCCAGGGAGGGACAGGGAAACAGCCCCAGCATTTT
CDR3aa: CASQGGTGKQPQHF

j_gene: TRBJ2-1
d_gene: -
v_gene: TRBV12-3/TRBV12-4
abundance: -
CDR3nt: TGTGCCAGCAGTTTAGCCCTTGACAGATTGGCGTTCTTC
CDR3aa: CASSLALDRLAFF

j_gene: TRBJ1-1
d_gene: -
v_gene: TRBV4-1
abundance: few
CDR3nt: TGCGCCAGCAGCCAAGTAAGCGAGCGAAGGTGGAACACTGAAGCTTTCTTT
CDR3aa: CASSQVSERRWNTEAFF

j_gene: TRBJ1-2
d_gene: -
v_gene: TRBV5-1
abundance: -
CDR3nt: TGCGCCAGCAGCTTGGCATTGTATCGGCAGGAGGGTGGCTACACCTTC
CDR3aa: CASSLALYRQEGGYTF

j_gene: TRBJ1-6
d_gene: -
v_gene: TRBV11-2
abundance: -
CDR3nt: TGTGCCAGCAGCTTAGAGTTGGGCCAGGGGATCTCACCCCTCCACTTT
CDR3aa: CASSLELGQGISPLHF

j_gene: TRBJ1-5
d_gene: TRBD1
v_gene: TRBV5-1
abundance: -
CDR3nt: TGCGCCAGCAGCCCCTGGACAGGGTCGGGTCAGCCCCAGCATTTT
CDR3aa: CASSPWTGSGQPQHF

j_gene: TRBJ2-5
d_gene: -
v_gene: TRBV19
abundance: -
CDR3nt: TGTGCCAGTAGTATCGGAACAGGGAGTGGAAGAGAGACCCAGTACTTC
CDR3aa: CASSIGTGSGRETQYF

j_gene: TRBJ2-7
d_gene: TRBD2
v_gene: TRBV11-2
abundance: few
CDR3nt: TGTGCCAGCAGCCCTCAAGGGGGACTAGCACGCGAGCAGTACTTC
CDR3aa: CASSPQGGLAREQYF

j_gene: TRBJ2-7
d_gene: TRBD2
v_gene: TRBV4-1
abundance: -
CDR3nt: TGCGCCAGCAGCCCCCTGGGCCCGGGACTAGGGTACGAGCAGTACTTC
CDR3aa: CASSPLGPGLGYEQYF

j_gene: TRBJ2-7
d_gene: TRBD1
v_gene: TRBV4-2
abundance: -
CDR3nt: TGTGCCAGCAGCCAACCGCACGGGACAGGGACTCTCGAGCAGTACTTC
CDR3aa: CASSQPHGTGTLEQYF

j_gene: TRBJ1-6
d_gene: TRBD1
v_gene: TRBV5-1
abundance: -
CDR3nt: TGCGCCAGCAGCTTGGTGTTAGGGGACAGGGATGATTCACCCCTCCACTTT
CDR3aa: CASSLVLGDRDDSPLHF

j_gene: TRBJ1-1
d_gene: TRBD1
v_gene: TRBV5-4
abundance: -
CDR3nt: TGTGCCAGCAGCTTGAGTCCGACAGGGGGCACTGAAGCTTTCTTT
CDR3aa: CASSLSPTGGTEAFF

j_gene: TRBJ1-1
d_gene: TRBD1
v_gene: TRBV19
abundance: few
CDR3nt: TGTGCCAGTAGTACCAGGACAGGGAACGTGGGTGAAGCTTTCTTT
CDR3aa: CASSTRTGNVGEAFF

j_gene: TRBJ1-4
d_gene: -
v_gene: TRBV9
abundance: -
CDR3nt: TGTGCCAGCAGCGTAGGTCTTAATGAAAAACTGTTTTTT
CDR3aa: CASSVGLNEKLFF

j_gene: TRBJ1-1
d_gene: TRBD1
v_gene: TRBV5-4
abundance: -
CDR3nt: TGTGCCAGCAGCTGGGGAGGGACAGGGGATAGGGGCACTGAAGCTTTCTTT
CDR3aa: CASSWGGTGDRGTEAFF

j_gene: TRBJ2-1
d_gene: TRBD2
v_gene: TRBV7-3
abundance: -
CDR3nt: TGTGCCAGCAGCGCTAGCGGGGGGGCCGAGGAGCAGTTCTTC
CDR3aa: CASSASGGAEEQFF